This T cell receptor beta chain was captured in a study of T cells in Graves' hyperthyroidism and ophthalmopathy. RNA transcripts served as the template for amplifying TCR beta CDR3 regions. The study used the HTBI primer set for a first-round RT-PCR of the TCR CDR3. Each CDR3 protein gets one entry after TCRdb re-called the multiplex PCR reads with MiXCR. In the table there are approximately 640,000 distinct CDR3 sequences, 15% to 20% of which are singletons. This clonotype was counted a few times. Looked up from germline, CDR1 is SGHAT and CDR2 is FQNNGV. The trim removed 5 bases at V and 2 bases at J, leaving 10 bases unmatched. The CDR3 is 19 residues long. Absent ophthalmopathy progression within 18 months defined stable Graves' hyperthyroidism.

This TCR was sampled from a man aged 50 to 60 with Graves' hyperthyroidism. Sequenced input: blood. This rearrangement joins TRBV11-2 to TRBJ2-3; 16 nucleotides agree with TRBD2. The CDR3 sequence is CASSVWGGLAGGPTDTQYF. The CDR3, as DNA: TGTGCCAGCAGCGTTTGGGGGGGACTAGCGGGAGGGCCCACAGATACGCAGTATTTT.